This T cell receptor beta chain was recovered during a study of shared clonotypes between healthy human individuals. TCRdb keeps only in-frame clones here, not all; method: immunoSEQ multiplex PCR. This table holds 2 million to 3 million clones, more than 90% found once. V shed 5 bases and J 5 bases; nucleotides not matched to a gene: 6. CDR3 length: 13 residues. Germline CDR1 and CDR2: SGDLS and YYNGEE. The sequencing sample was made of naive CD4+ T cells sorted from blood. Subset in this sample: CD45RA+ positively selected. The chain combines TRBV9 with TRBJ1-2, with 7 positions matching TRBD1. The origin of this receptor is a man between 18 and 29 years old in good health. This chain's CDR3 is CASRATGEYGYTF. The CDR3 DNA sequence: TGTGCCAGCAGAGCCACAGGGGAGTATGGCTACACCTTC.